This T cell receptor beta chain was sequenced in a study of T cells in Graves' hyperthyroidism and ophthalmopathy. Findings and caveats of the study: A model of 13 V-J pairs discriminated ophthalmopathy from stable hyperthyroidism. Appearing also in blood were most of the thyroid clonotypes expanded above 0.001. Ophthalmopathy was predicted by the model a median of roughly 6.6 months ahead of onset.

Amplification yielded TCR beta CDR3 regions, with RNA transcripts as the source. An initial round of RT-PCR targeting the TCR CDR3 relied on the HTBI primer set. A single record per CDR3 protein comes from TCRdb applying MiXCR to the multiplex PCR reads. The profile shows a few hundred thousand distinct CDR3 sequences, around 46% of them singletons. Over 18 months, lack of ophthalmopathy progression marked Graves' hyperthyroidism as stable. Germline V CDR1 and CDR2: ENHRY, SYGVKD. The CDR3 spans 15 residues. To note about this clonotype: Its target is unknown. A junction boundary mismatches the germline segment, possibly from a read error.

V is TRBV10-3 and J is TRBJ2-2; 11 bases agree with TRBD2. Source material: peripheral blood or thyroid tissue (not recorded which). The receptor was derived from a woman aged 18-29 years with Graves' hyperthyroidism. The CDR3 coding sequence is TGTGCCACCAAGGGACTAGCGGAGAACACCGGGGAGCTGTCTTGG. As protein: CATKGLAENTGELSW.